These T cell receptor beta chains were read from a single sample in a study of kidney transplant recipient with SARS-CoV-2 infection. Using its own MiXCR run on the reads, TCRdb lists one record per CDR3 protein. The table lists 250,000 or so distinct CDR3 sequences, 29% of them singletons, with roughly 7% in the top ten. Sample: a blood sample, taken at baseline and on day 111 from a kidney transplant recipient. The source of these receptors is a male patient aged 25 to 39 who had COVID-19 and was a kidney transplant recipient. Some T cells may trace back to the graft donor. Each CDR3 is given with its conserved first and last residue. A D gene is named only where the DNA matches it firmly. Where a row states a size, it is once, few, many or the class of an expanded clone; other rows omit it.

v_gene	d_gene	j_gene	abundance	CDR3nt	CDR3aa
TRBV11-2	NA	TRBJ1-2	many	TGTGCCAGCAGCTTAGAAAGGGTTGGCTATGGCTACACCTTC	CASSLERVGYGYTF
TRBV10-2	NA	TRBJ1-1	many	TGCGCCAGCAGTGAAGGAAAGATAAACACTGAAGCTTTCTTT	CASSEGKINTEAFF
TRBV10-2	TRBD2	TRBJ2-7	many	TGCGCCAGCAGTGAGTCGACGGCTAGCGGTACCTACGAGCAGTACTTC	CASSESTASGTYEQYF
TRBV11-2	NA	TRBJ2-7	many	TGTGCCAGCAGCTTAGAATTGATCTCCCACGAGCAGTACTTC	CASSLELISHEQYF
TRBV25-1	NA	TRBJ1-2	many	TGTGCCAGCAGTGGTGTGGAAGAACTGGGAAAGACCTATGGCTACACCTTC	CASSGVEELGKTYGYTF
TRBV2	NA	TRBJ2-7	many	TGTGCCAGCAGGGGACGCGGAGAGTCCTACGAGCAGTACTTC	CASRGRGESYEQYF
TRBV6-5	NA	TRBJ1-2	many	TGTGCCAGCAGTTACTTGTCGGGGGTTAACTATGGCTACACCTTC	CASSYLSGVNYGYTF
TRBV7-7	NA	TRBJ1-2	many	TGTGCCAGCAGCCCTGGGGGTAAGTGCCGAAAGACCTATGGCTACACCTTC	CASSPGGKCRKTYGYTF
TRBV12-3/TRBV12-4	NA	TRBJ1-2	many	TGTGCCAGCAGTTGGTTTGACAGCTTCCGAAAGACCTATGGCTACACCTTC	CASSWFDSFRKTYGYTF
TRBV5-4	TRBD1	TRBJ1-2	many	TGTGCCAGCAGCCTCGGACAGGGGATTTGGAACTATGGCTACACCTTC	CASSLGQGIWNYGYTF
TRBV12-2	NA	TRBJ1-2	many	TGTGCAAGTCGCAAGGATGGGACTCCACGAAAGACCTATGGCTACACCTTC	CASRKDGTPRKTYGYTF
TRBV20-1	NA	TRBJ1-5	NA	TGCAGTGCTAGTCAAGGCGGGGGGAAGGGACGCAATCAGCCCCAGCATTTT	CSASQGGGKGRNQPQHF
TRBV20-1	NA	TRBJ2-5	NA	TGCAGTGCCGGGACCTCGGAGACCCAGTACTTC	CSAGTSETQYF
TRBV7-3	TRBD1	TRBJ2-2	many	TGTGCCAGCAGCGAGGGACAGGGGGAGATCGGGGAGCTGTTTTTT	CASSEGQGEIGELFF
TRBV27	NA	TRBJ1-2	many	TGTGCCAGCAGTCCCGGACGCGTTAGTATGTACTACACCTTC	CASSPGRVSMYYTF
TRBV12-5	NA	TRBJ1-2	many	TGTGCTAGTGGTGCCTTTGGTTTGCAGGGAAAGACCTATGGCTACACCTTC	CASGAFGLQGKTYGYTF
TRBV6-5	TRBD2	TRBJ2-7	many	TGTGCCAGCAGTTACACCCTAGCGGGAGGGAGGGACGAGCAGTACTTC	CASSYTLAGGRDEQYF
TRBV27	NA	TRBJ1-6	many	TGTGCCAGTCGCTACACAGAATTCAATTCACCCCTCCACTTT	CASRYTEFNSPLHF